Each of the 4 T cell receptor beta chains below was sequenced from the same sample in a study of CD8 T cells in ankylosing spondylitis. Study-wide results and caveats: Characteristic of ankylosing spondylitis blood, it appeared, was a TCR beta motif comprising several highly homologous variants.

No antigen has been identified for these receptors. Via MiXCR, TCRdb re-called the 5' RACE reads, giving one row per CDR3 protein. Altogether hundreds of thousands of distinct CDR3 sequences are present, approximately 11% being singletons, with the ten largest covering approximately 6.2%. Sample: blood, either unsorted or a sorted T cell fraction (not recorded which). These receptors originate from a male donor with ankylosing spondylitis.

DNA of the CDR3: TGTGCCACCAGTGATTCATTTTTAGGCGGGAGTAGGCAGTTCTTC. This gives the protein CATSDSFLGGSRQFF. The rearrangement links TRBV24-1 to TRBJ2-1; 7 bases match TRBD2. The CDR3 is made up of 15 amino acids. The V and J ends lost 2 bases and 12 bases, in that order; junction bases with no gene match: 12. CDR1 KGHDR and CDR2 SFDVKD come from the germline V gene.

The genes are TRBV19 and TRBJ2-2; 7 positions agree with TRBD2. Germline lookup yields CDR1 LNHDA and CDR2 SQIVND (reference sequence). J lost 6 bases, V lost 4 bases, and 11 bases had no gene match. This CDR3 has 16 amino acids. The CDR3 sequence: CASSRLADLMAGELFF. The CDR3 region has the DNA TGTGCCAGTAGTAGGCTAGCGGACCTGATGGCCGGGGAGCTGTTTTTT.

This clonotype was observed at least ten times. J is TRBJ2-5 and V is TRBV12-3 or TRBV12-4; a weak D match, TRBD1 (6 bases). V was trimmed by 6 bases and J by 3 bases, leaving 11 bases between them. CDR3 length: 13 amino acids. CDR3 nucleotide sequence: TGTGCCAGCAGGTCGTCAGGGGAAGAGACCCAGTACTTC. This codes for CASRSSGEETQYF.

This clonotype was found a few times. The chain employs TRBV6-1 and TRBJ2-3, with D possibly called TRBD1 or TRBD2 (5 bases each). Germline V gene data show CDR1 as MNHNS and CDR2 as SASEGT. This CDR3 has 16 amino acids. V was shortened by 11 bases and J by 2 bases, with 23 bases between the two germline ends. The CDR3 DNA reads as TGTGCCGTACGAAGGGCAGGGACGGTTTACACAGATACGCAGTATTTT. It is translated as CAVRRAGTVYTDTQYF.